This passage covers 21 T cell receptor beta chains from one sample sequenced in a study of cytomegalovirus exposure and HLA in healthy donors. Amplification used 60 Vbeta primers and 13 Jbeta primers. The repertoire was sequenced with immunoSEQ multiplex PCR; TCRdb's copy has only in-frame clones and lacks some. The sample carries around 120,000 clones, more than 60% recorded once. Sequencing input: PBMCs. Source of these receptors: a woman in her forties or fifties in good health and CMV-seropositive.

The V gene is TRBV9, the J gene TRBJ2-3, with a tentative D call TRBD1 (5 bases). CDR3 size: 15 residues. The germline gives CDR1 SGDLS, CDR2 YYNGEE. The V gene lost 0 bases and the J gene lost 3 bases, with 11 bases spanning the gap. CDR3 loop: CASSVGGYRTDTQYF. For the CDR3, the DNA is TGTGCCAGCAGCGTAGGGGGCTACCGAACAGATACGCAGTATTTT.

This sequence joins TRBV10-1 and TRBJ2-6; TRBD1 is a possible D gene (6 bases). The CDR3 has 17 residues. Trimming cost V 6 bases and J 0 bases, with 15 bases left between them. The germline V gene has CDR1 WNHNN and CDR2 SYGVQD (reference sequence). The CDR3 here is CASSDLGQNSGANVLTF. The DNA of the CDR3 is TGCGCCAGCAGCGACCTCGGACAGAACTCTGGGGCCAACGTCCTGACTTTC.

V gene TRBV7-9 combines with J gene TRBJ1-2, with D maybe TRBD1 (6 bases). V lost 0 bases, J lost 4 bases, and 9 bases lay in between. CDR1 is SEHNR, CDR2 FQNEAQ, per germline (reference sequence). This CDR3 is 14 amino acids long. CDR3 protein: CASSLAQGLYGYTF. For the CDR3, the DNA is TGTGCCAGCAGCTTAGCACAGGGCCTCTATGGCTACACCTTC.

The J gene is TRBJ1-2, the V gene TRBV7-2; D remains unclear. V shed 1 base and J shed 4 bases, with 7 bases lying between them. The CDR3 sequence is 13 residues long. Germline V gene data show CDR1 as SGHTA and CDR2 as FQGNSA. CDR3 coding DNA: TGTGCCAGCAGCTTAGATCTAACCTATGGCTACACCTTC. Its protein is CASSLDLTYGYTF. Full variable domain (outside the CDR3, taken from reference TRBV7-2 and TRBJ1-2): GAGVSQSPSNKVTEKGKDVELRCDPISGHTALYWYRQSLGQGLEFLIYFQGNSAPDKSGLPSDRFSAERTGGSVSTLTIQRTQQEDSAVYLCASSLDLTYGYTFGSGTRLTVV.

Comments on this clone: The sample has other DNA sequences that encode this CDR3 too. The chain has TRBV5-1 and TRBJ2-1; D not resolved. V was trimmed by 0 bases and J by 0 bases, leaving 4 bases between them. Germline CDR1 and CDR2: SGHRS and YFSETQ. CDR3 length equals 14 residues. This CDR3 reads CASSLGDSYNEQFF. The CDR3 bases are TGCGCCAGCAGCTTGGGCGACTCCTACAATGAGCAGTTCTTC. The full variable domain, in which reference TRBV5-1 and TRBJ2-1 provide the parts outside the CDR3, is KAGVTQTPRYLIKTRGQQVTLSCSPISGHRSVSWYQQTPGQGLQFLFEYFSETQRNKGNFPGRFSGRQFSNSRSEMNVSTLELGDSALYLCASSLGDSYNEQFFGPGTRLTVL.

CDR3 region: CASSVAGITYEQYF. In DNA form, the CDR3 reads TGTGCCAGCAGTGTAGCGGGTATAACCTACGAGCAGTACTTC. V gene TRBV6-5 combines with J gene TRBJ2-7, with 7 bases matching TRBD2. V lost 5 bases and J lost 2; bases outside the gene matches: 6. The germline CDR1 and CDR2 sequences are MNHEY and SVGAGI. The CDR3 length is 14 residues.

The chain links TRBV10-1 to TRBJ2-5, with D uncertain. The germline CDR1 and CDR2 sequences are WNHNN and SYGVQD (reference sequence). The CDR3 has 12 amino acids. The V gene lost 1 base and the J gene lost 3 bases, with 3 bases spanning the gap. The CDR3 here is CASSEFEETQYF. The CDR3, as DNA: TGCGCCAGCAGTGAGTTCGAAGAGACCCAGTACTTC.

The V and J genes are TRBV28 and TRBJ2-3; D is unclear. The CDR3 loop spans 16 amino acids. Trimming took 3 bases from V and 1 from J, leaving 14 bases between them. CDR1 and CDR2 (germline): MDHEN, SYDVKM. CDR3 sequence reads: CASSLTVNAGTDTQYF. DNA of the CDR3: TGTGCCAGCAGTTTGACCGTGAATGCGGGCACAGATACGCAGTATTTT.

The rearrangement links TRBV2 to TRBJ2-7; no definite D call. Germline CDR1 SNHLY, CDR2 FYNNEI. Between the trimmed V and J ends, which lost 6 bases and 3 bases, there was a span of 9 bases. This CDR3 is 12 amino acids long. In nucleotides, the CDR3 is TGTGCCAGCAGCCTCTCCCGCTACGAGCAGTACTTC. This gives the protein CASSLSRYEQYF. The complete variable domain, with remaining parts taken from reference TRBV2 and TRBJ2-7, reads EPEVTQTPSHQVTQMGQEVILRCVPISNHLYFYWYRQILGQKVEFLVSFYNNEISEKSEIFDDQFSVERPDGSNFTLKIRSTKLEDSAMYFCASSLSRYEQYFGPGTRLTVT.

The rearrangement uses TRBV27 and TRBJ2-1; 10 bases are a match to TRBD2. Germline CDR1 reads MNHEY; CDR2 reads SMNVEV (reference sequence). J was trimmed by 3 bases and V by 5 bases; bases with no gene match: 4. CDR3 length: 15 amino acids. The CDR3 DNA reads TGTGCCAGCAGTCCAAGCGGGAGGGGCTACAATGAGCAGTTCTTC. It translates to CASSPSGRGYNEQFF.

The chain has TRBV7-2 and TRBJ1-4; D not certain. The CDR3 loop spans 15 amino acids. V shed 1 base and J shed 5 bases, with 11 bases lying between them. In germline, CDR1 is SGHTA, CDR2 FQGNSA. The CDR3 reads CASSLGGGFNEKLFF. The CDR3 DNA reads as TGTGCCAGCAGCTTAGGGGGAGGGTTCAATGAAAAACTGTTTTTT. Looking up the rest from reference TRBV7-2 and TRBJ1-4 gives the full variable domain: GAGVSQSPSNKVTEKGKDVELRCDPISGHTALYWYRQSLGQGLEFLIYFQGNSAPDKSGLPSDRFSAERTGGSVSTLTIQRTQQEDSAVYLCASSLGGGFNEKLFFGSGTQLSVL.

The chain is built from TRBV4-1 and TRBJ2-3, with TRBD2 matching over 9 bases. There are 16 residues in the CDR3. The ends lost 5 bases at V and 4 bases at J; junction bases unmatched: 10. Germline V gives CDR1 MGHRA, CDR2 YSYEKL. The chain's CDR3 is CASSSRLAASADTQYF. The CDR3 coding sequence is TGCGCCAGCAGCTCCCGACTAGCGGCGAGCGCAGATACGCAGTATTTT.

V is TRBV30 and J is TRBJ2-1; D is perhaps TRBD1 (8 bases). This CDR3 region has 16 residues. Trimming left V 3 bases short and J 3 bases short, with 18 bases between. Germline CDR1 GTSNPN, CDR2 SVGIG (reference sequence). In DNA, the CDR3 is TGTGCCTGGAGCCTTAACAGGGGGGGGTACTACAATGAGCAGTTCTTC. As protein: CAWSLNRGGYYNEQFF.

The genes are TRBV7-9 and TRBJ2-2; weak D call: TRBD2 (6 bases). Germline V gene data show CDR1 as SEHNR and CDR2 as FQNEAQ (reference sequence). Trimming pared 5 bases from V and 0 bases from J, leaving 10 bases between. The CDR3 is 15 amino acids. The CDR3 sequence: CASSPRGSNTGELFF. For the CDR3, the DNA is TGTGCCAGCAGCCCCCGGGGGTCGAACACCGGGGAGCTGTTTTTT.

The chain joins TRBV18 to TRBJ1-2; 8 bases line up with TRBD1. Trimming took 6 bases from V and 4 from J; bases not matched to a gene: 7. Germline V lookup: CDR1 KGHSH, CDR2 LQKENI. The CDR3 length is 14 residues. The CDR3 protein is CASSEGQGSYGYTF. Written as DNA, the CDR3 is TGTGCCAGCTCGGAAGGACAGGGTAGCTATGGCTACACCTTC.

This clone was seen only a few times. The V and J genes are TRBV27 and TRBJ1-1; a possible D gene is TRBD1 (5 bases). The CDR3 loop spans 12 amino acids. In germline, CDR1 is MNHEY, CDR2 SMNVEV (reference sequence). Between the trimmed V and J ends, which lost 4 bases and 6 bases, there was a span of 9 bases. CDR3 DNA: TGTGCCAGCAGTTCATGGACATCTGAAGCTTTCTTT. It translates to CASSSWTSEAFF.

V and J are TRBV6-5 and TRBJ2-3; 9 nucleotides line up with TRBD2. The germline gives CDR1 MNHEY, CDR2 SVGAGI. CDR3 length: 15 residues. J was trimmed by 2 bases and V by 9 bases; bases with no gene match: 9. The CDR3 DNA reads TGTGCCAGTGAAGCGCGGGGGGGCCTCACAGATACGCAGTATTTT. Translated, it gives CASEARGGLTDTQYF.

The V call is TRBV4-2, the J call TRBJ2-7; TRBD1 matches 7 bases. After removal of 4 bases from V and 1 base from J, the junction contained 4 bases not matched to a gene. Germline assignment: CDR1 LGHNA and CDR2 YNFKEQ. The CDR3 loop spans 14 amino acids. In nucleotides, the CDR3 is TGTGCCAGCAGCCCAAGGGGACAGTCCTACGAGCAGTACTTC. Its protein is CASSPRGQSYEQYF.

The chain joins TRBV6-1 to TRBJ1-2; maybe TRBD1 (6 bases). The V gene's germline CDR1 is MNHNS and CDR2 SASEGT. V lost 6 bases and J 8 bases, leaving 13 bases between the germline ends. CDR3 size: 12 residues. CDR3 loop: CASSPGGPGYTF. The CDR3 nucleotides read TGTGCCAGCAGCCCGGGGGGGCCCGGCTACACCTTC.

This rearrangement joins TRBV6-1 to TRBJ2-7; D uncertain. The CDR3 runs 17 residues. Germline V gene sequence: CDR1 MNHNS, CDR2 SASEGT. Trimming took off 2 bases at V and 0 bases at J, with 17 bases between the two ends. The DNA of the CDR3 is TGTGCCAGCAGTGAATTCGGTGCGTGGGCCAGCTCCTACGAGCAGTACTTC. It codes for CASSEFGAWASSYEQYF.

The V and J genes are TRBV9 and TRBJ2-7, with a possible D match to TRBD2 (6 bases). The CDR3 spans 13 residues. V lost 3 bases and J 6 bases, leaving 13 bases between the germline ends. Germline V lookup: CDR1 SGDLS, CDR2 YYNGEE. CDR3 residues: CASSAGLRREQYF. In nucleotides, the CDR3 is TGTGCCAGCAGCGCGGGACTCCGACGCGAGCAGTACTTC.